This T cell receptor (beta chain) is from a study of post-analysis software for immune sequencing data (dated by TCRdb to about 2015). Concerning the study at large: The recorded disease courses included relapsing-remitting, secondary progressive and progressive-relapsing multiple sclerosis, and some patients had no subtype annotation. Patient repertoires were compared against about a dozen previously published healthy control repertoires from donors aged roughly 6 to 28 years. A subset of samples was prepared in parallel using single-end sample barcoding, then pooled and co-amplified after Illumina adapter ligation. Points the paper makes about the study in general: The multiple sclerosis patient group was slightly younger than the control group. Roughly 5 TRBV segments, including TRBV5-6, TRBV5-1 and TRBV20-1, were significantly more frequent in patients than controls. Significantly lower normalized Chao1 diversity was found in multiple sclerosis patients than in controls, suggesting substantial peripheral T-cell clonal expansion. Strong co-clustering of samples prepared in the same batch was shown by direct clustering with F measure, prompting a batch-effect correction.

Library creation used PCR. The listed sequencing device is Illumina HiSeq 2500. To reduce PCR and sequencing biases, unique molecular identifiers were built into the TCR beta cDNA libraries. Every 1 to 10 million input T cells yielded roughly 500,000 cDNA molecules, meaning each molecule approximated one T cell. The patient libraries were prepared and sequenced using the same protocol as the earlier healthy control dataset. Samples belonging to the same batch were prepared together, multiplexed and sequenced on a shared HiSeq lane. On the authors' methods: Raw barcoded reads were processed with MIGEC, and single-read molecular identifier groups were discarded before consensus assembly and CDR3 extraction. VDJtools was used for post-analysis of the clonotype tables, and diversity was normalized by down-sampling every dataset to the size of the smallest sample. To correct batch-related cross-sample contamination, repertoire overlap clustering matched CDR3 amino acid sequences but not nucleotide sequences. The public sequencing data were trimmed at Q25 with fastp and processed into clonotypes with MiXCR by TCRdb, which kept only in-frame beta chains. All rows with the same CDR3 protein become a single entry with the most common DNA and genes. The V and J calls were not made by the authors but by TCRdb's processing. A total of about 540,000 distinct CDR3 sequences appear in this sample, less than 40% of them only once. Approximately 6% of the sample comes from the top ten.

Deletion took 0 bases off V and 2 bases off J, with a span of 11 bases between the germline ends. The CDR1 and CDR2 encoded by the germline V gene are SGHRS and YFSETQ. Taken from cysteine to phenylalanine, the CDR3 has 15 residues. Only the CDR3 DNA is retained, 45 bases long and in frame from the first base. To demonstrate the VDJtools post-analysis software, the study profiled TCR beta repertoires from the peripheral blood of about 13 young patients with multiple sclerosis. The multiple sclerosis patients were children and adolescents ranging in age from roughly 6 to 15 years. This clonotype was observed a handful of times. Its antigen specificity is not known. No base-level quality is on record; no much larger clone is a single base apart.

The chain is encoded by TRBV5-1 joined to TRBJ2-5; there is no confident call for the D gene. Specimen: blood. This TCR was recovered from a girl between 2 and 17 years old with multiple sclerosis. The CDR3 protein is CASSLAARQQETQYF. The bases read TGCGCCAGCAGCTTGGCGGCCAGGCAACAAGAGACCCAGTACTTC.